Ten or more counts support the clone carrying this TCR beta chain. Its antigen is as yet unknown. V was cut by 7 bases and J by 0 bases, with 15 bases left in between. Germline-derived CDR1 and CDR2 are LNHDA and SQIVND (reference sequence). The CDR3 totals 16 residues. The data originate from a study of identical twins. One entry per CDR3 protein results from TCRdb running MiXCR on the 5' RACE reads. The sample carries about 100,000 distinct CDR3 sequences, 5.9% recorded once. Findings and caveats of the study: For out-of-frame alpha sequences shared by twins, low generation probability was in excess. Analyses of zero insertions could, in part, be confounded by invariant MAIT and iNKT cells. It was out-of-frame TCR alpha sharing in monozygotic twins that models underestimated. Twins shared beta out-of-frame sequences in excess, but this excess was weaker.

Sequenced material: memory T cells sorted from blood. V and J are TRBV19 and TRBJ1-4, with D possibly TRBD1 on 5 matching bases. The sequence came from a woman in her forties or fifties in good health. DNA for the CDR3: TGTGCCAGTAAGGACAAGGGACCCGCAACTAATGAAAAACTGTTTTTT. Its translation is CASKDKGPATNEKLFF.